This entry lists 10 T cell receptor beta chains sequenced from one sample in a study of radiotherapy plus CTLA-4 blockade in lung cancer. The assay was immunoSEQ multiplex PCR, and TCRdb's table has in-frame clones only and misses some. The sample contains fewer than 150,000 clones, about 77% of which appear only once. This sample comprised peripheral blood, obtained from a patient treated with radiotherapy plus ipilimumab. The receptors were sampled from a human donor with non-small cell lung cancer who had a partial response to radiotherapy plus ipilimumab.

V is TRBV7-9 and J is TRBJ2-1; 7 bases map to TRBD2. CDR1 SEHNR and CDR2 FQNEAQ come from the germline V gene (reference sequence). The CDR3 covers 16 residues. V shed 2 bases and J 5 bases; nucleotides not matched to a gene: 9. CDR3 DNA: TGTGCCAGCAGCTTATACGTGGGAGGGCCGAACAATGAGCAGTTCTTC. Protein: CASSLYVGGPNNEQFF. The variable domain in full, with the rest retrieved from reference TRBV7-9 and TRBJ2-1, is DTGVSQNPRHKITKRGQNVTFRCDPISEHNRLYWYRQTLGQGPEFLTYFQNEAQLEKSRLLSDRFSAERPKGSFSTLEIQRTEQGDSAMYLCASSLYVGGPNNEQFFGPGTRLTVL.

DNA of the CDR3: TGTGCCAGCAGCTTAGCGCCGGCGGAGCCCTACAATGAGCAGTTCTTC. Its translation: CASSLAPAEPYNEQFF. This chain uses TRBV7-8 with TRBJ2-1, with D unclear. V dropped 0 bases and J dropped 2 bases, with 11 bases sitting between them. CDR3 length: 16 residues. The germline CDR1 and CDR2 sequences are SGHVS and FQNEAQ.

This clone was found a few times. The chain combines TRBV27 with TRBJ2-1; 8 bases align to TRBD2. Germline trimming cut 0 bases from V and 5 bases from J; bases unmatched to any gene: 6. Germline CDR1 is MNHEY and CDR2 is SMNVEV (reference sequence). The CDR3 length is 16 residues. CDR3 sequence reads: CASSLSSGTHHNEQFF. The CDR3 DNA sequence: TGTGCCAGCAGTTTATCTAGCGGGACACATCACAATGAGCAGTTCTTC.

The chain is built from TRBV5-5 and TRBJ2-7; 11 bases are shared with TRBD2. Trimming took 4 bases from V and 3 from J; bases not matched to a gene: 6. The CDR3 totals 15 residues. Per the germline V gene, CDR1 is SGHKS and CDR2 is YYEKEE (reference sequence). The CDR3 DNA reads as TGTGCCAGCAGCCCCGGGACTAGCGGTCTCTACGAGCAGTACTTC. Amino acids: CASSPGTSGLYEQYF.

This chain links TRBV5-1 with TRBJ2-7; TRBD2 matches 9 bases. The CDR3 runs 13 residues. V trimming: 1 base; J trimming: 4 bases; junction bases outside the gene matches: 0. Germline CDR1 SGHRS, CDR2 YFSETQ. CDR3 amino acids: CASSLTSGYEQYF. The DNA of the CDR3 is TGCGCCAGCAGCTTGACTAGCGGGTACGAGCAGTACTTC.

This clone was seen only a few times. The V call is TRBV2, the J call TRBJ2-7; a possible D gene is TRBD1 (6 bases). There are 14 residues in the CDR3. V lost 4 bases and J lost 1, with 11 bases in between. The germline CDR1 and CDR2 sequences are SNHLY and FYNNEI. The DNA for the CDR3 is TGTGCCAGCAGTGGCAGGGGTTCGTCCTACGAGCAGTACTTC. Translated: CASSGRGSSYEQYF.

The chain couples TRBV14 to TRBJ2-5; D unresolved. The germline V gene encodes CDR1 SGHDN and CDR2 FVKESK. Deletions cut 6 bases from V and 6 bases from J, with 14 bases between. There are 13 residues in the CDR3. CDR3: CASSGSLRKTQYF. CDR3 bases: TGTGCCAGCAGTGGATCCCTCAGGAAGACCCAGTACTTC.

The chain combines TRBV5-1 with TRBJ1-4; TRBD1 might be the D (6 bases). V was clipped by 1 base and J by 6 bases, with 13 bases between them. Germline V gives CDR1 SGHRS, CDR2 YFSETQ. This CDR3 has 15 amino acids. The DNA of the CDR3 is TGCGCCAGCAGCTTGAATTCACAGGGCGATGAAAAACTGTTTTTT. It translates to CASSLNSQGDEKLFF.

V and J are TRBV5-6 and TRBJ2-7, with 11 bases matching TRBD2. The CDR3 loop spans 16 amino acids. V was pared by 1 base and J by 3 bases, with 6 bases of the junction left unmatched. Germline CDR1 reads SGHDT; CDR2 reads YYEEEE. The CDR3 nucleotides are TGTGCCAGCAGCTTGACTGGACTAGCGGGTAGCTACGAGCAGTACGTC. Its protein product is CASSLTGLAGSYEQYV.

In nucleotides, the CDR3 is TGTGCCAGCAGCTTAGACCCGCCTGCGAGCCGGGGGGAGCTGTTTTTT. It codes for CASSLDPPASRGELFF. The chain is built from TRBV7-2 and TRBJ2-2; D is uncertain. Germline CDR1 reads SGHTA; CDR2 reads FQGNSA. This CDR3 spans 16 amino acids. Between the trimmed V and J ends, which lost 1 base and 8 bases, there was a span of 17 bases.